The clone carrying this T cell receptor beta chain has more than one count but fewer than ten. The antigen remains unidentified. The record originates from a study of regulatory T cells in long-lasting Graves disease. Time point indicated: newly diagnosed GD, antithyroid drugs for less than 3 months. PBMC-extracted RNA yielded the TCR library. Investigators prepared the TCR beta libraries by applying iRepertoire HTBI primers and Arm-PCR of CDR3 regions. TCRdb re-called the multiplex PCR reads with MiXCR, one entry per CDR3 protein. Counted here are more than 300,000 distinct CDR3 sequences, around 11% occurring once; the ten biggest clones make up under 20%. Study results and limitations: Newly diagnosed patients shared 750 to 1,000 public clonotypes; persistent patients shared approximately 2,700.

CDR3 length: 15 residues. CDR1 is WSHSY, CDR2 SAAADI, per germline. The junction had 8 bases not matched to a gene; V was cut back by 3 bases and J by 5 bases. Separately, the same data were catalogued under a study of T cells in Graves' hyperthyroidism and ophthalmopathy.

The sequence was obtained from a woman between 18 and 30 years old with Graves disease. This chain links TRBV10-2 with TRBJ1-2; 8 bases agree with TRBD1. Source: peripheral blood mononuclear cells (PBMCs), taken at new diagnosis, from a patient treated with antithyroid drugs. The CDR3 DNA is TGCGCCAGCAGTGATAACCCAGGGGGCGTGTATGGCTACACCTTC. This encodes CASSDNPGGVYGYTF.